This paragraph reports one TCR beta chain. Its antigen is currently unknown. Germline loops: CDR1 MRHNA, CDR2 SNTAGT. CDR3 size: 13 residues. Trimming took off 3 bases at V and 2 bases at J, with 7 bases between the two ends. This sample stems from a study of monozygotic twins with cystic fibrosis. Points from the study as a whole: Nucleotide-identical clonotype sharing was significantly higher within monozygotic CF twin pairs than between unrelated CF individuals. V usage most resembled the co-twin in 13 of 16 pairs. The repertoire was suggested to be naive-dominated, clonality median approximately 0.0093. In this small cohort, shared CDR3 numbers showed no association with age, concordance or disease severity.

Profiling relied on immunoSEQ multiplex PCR, and the TCRdb table lists in-frame clones only, not all of them. The sample consists of about 29,000 clones, around four fifths of them appearing once. The receptor comes from a girl aged 2 to 10 with cystic fibrosis. The chain uses TRBV6-4 and TRBJ1-1; D uncertain. Sequenced material: blood. DNA of the CDR3: TGTGCCAGCAGTGAACTCCTTAACACTGAAGCTTTCTTT. It encodes CASSELLNTEAFF.